The next 16 T cell receptor beta chains were all read from a single sample in a study of neoadjuvant anti-PD-1 for oral cavity cancer (dated by TCRdb to about 2021). To prepare the library, the immunoSEQ multiplex PCR assay was applied. This is the immuneACCESS table as TCRdb keeps it, with only in-frame sequences that have V and J called. A part of the clones is gone; compared with another copy, unresolved V genes explain less than half, and the rest is unexplained. Recorded for this sample are around 8,200 clones; more than 65% of them occurred a single time. The ten largest account for more than 2.5% of the sample. The sample's time point label, in plain terms: after neoadjuvant nivolumab, at surgical resection. This specimen consisted of PBMCs, obtained after nivolumab (anti-PD-1) treatment. These receptors were collected from a person aged 35-80 years with oral cavity squamous cell carcinoma.

The chain links TRBV19 to TRBJ1-1; no reliable D call. In germline, CDR1 is LNHDA, CDR2 SQIVND (reference sequence). Between the trimmed V and J ends, which lost 3 bases and 0 bases, there was a span of 5 bases. There are 13 residues in the CDR3. CDR3 sequence: CASSIRVNTEAFF. The CDR3 bases are TGTGCCAGTAGTATTAGGGTGAACACTGAAGCTTTCTTT.

CDR3 sequence reads: CASSLAGTKSYTF. The DNA of the CDR3 is TGTGCCAGCAGCTTGGCTGGGACGAAAAGCTACACCTTC. The gene calls are TRBV7-9 and TRBJ1-2; possibly TRBD1 for D (5 bases). Germline V CDR1 and CDR2: SEHNR, FQNEAQ (reference sequence). CDR3 length: 13 amino acids. V lost 3 bases and J lost 9, with 14 bases in between.

The chain uses TRBV5-1 and TRBJ2-2, with D perhaps TRBD1 (7 bases). This CDR3 is built from 16 residues. Germline CDR1 SGHRS, CDR2 YFSETQ. The V end was cut by 0 bases, the J end by 5 bases, with 14 bases between. The CDR3 nucleotides read TGCGCCAGCAGCTTGGAAGGGGGCGCGGGGACCGGGGAGCTGTTTTTT. This gives the protein CASSLEGGAGTGELFF.

The chain links TRBV11-2 to TRBJ1-2; tentative D call: TRBD1 (5 bases). This CDR3 contains 16 residues. V was trimmed by 4 bases and J by 0 bases, leaving 15 bases between them. CDR1 and CDR2 (germline): SGHAT, FQNNGV. This CDR3 reads CASSSQGGAANYGYTF. Written as DNA, the CDR3 is TGTGCCAGCAGCTCCCAAGGAGGGGCCGCTAACTATGGCTACACCTTC.

This clone appeared a few times. The chain joins TRBV28 to TRBJ1-4; possible D gene TRBD1, 6 bases. V was pared by 9 bases and J by 4 bases, with 12 bases between. The length of the CDR3 is 13 residues. CDR1 and CDR2 from the germline V gene are MDHEN and SYDVKM. The CDR3 DNA follows: TGTGCCAGGTTGGACAGACTTAATGAAAAACTGTTTTTT. Protein: CARLDRLNEKLFF.

The rearrangement joins TRBV11-2 to TRBJ2-1, with D possibly called TRBD1 or TRBD2 (6 bases each). Germline V gene data show CDR1 as SGHAT and CDR2 as FQNNGV. This CDR3 has 15 amino acids. Trimming shortened V by 1 base and J by 8 bases, and 15 bases separated the two germline ends. The CDR3 DNA is TGTGCCAGCAGCTTAGGGCCGGGGGCAAACTATGAGCAGTTCTTC. Its protein product is CASSLGPGANYEQFF.

This chain links TRBV18 with TRBJ2-1; D is unclear. CDR3 length: 15 amino acids. V dropped 2 bases and J dropped 0 bases, with 8 bases sitting between them. Germline CDR1 reads KGHSH; CDR2 reads LQKENI. The CDR3: CASSPLAASYNEQFF. In DNA, the CDR3 is TGTGCCAGCTCACCATTGGCAGCCTCCTACAATGAGCAGTTCTTC.

This clone was counted between two and nine times. The chain couples TRBV11-2 to TRBJ2-1; a weak D match, TRBD1 (6 bases). V lost 4 bases and J 10 bases, leaving 20 bases between the germline ends. Germline V CDR1 and CDR2: SGHAT, FQNNGV. This CDR3 has 15 amino acids. CDR3 coding DNA: TGTGCCAGCAGCTCCCAGGGGAAGGGGACGGCCGAGCAGTTCTTC. Amino acid sequence: CASSSQGKGTAEQFF.

This rearrangement joins TRBV5-1 to TRBJ1-5; 7 nucleotides line up with TRBD1. Germline loops: CDR1 SGHRS, CDR2 YFSETQ. The V gene end was trimmed by 3 bases and the J gene end by 2 bases; junction bases not matched to a gene: 2. This CDR3 has 14 residues. The CDR3 here is CASSYTGGNQPQHF. CDR3 sequence (DNA): TGCGCCAGCAGCTACACAGGGGGCAATCAGCCCCAGCATTTT.

V and J are TRBV30 and TRBJ1-6; the match to TRBD1 covers 12 bases. The CDR3 has 17 residues. Germline lookup yields CDR1 GTSNPN and CDR2 SVGIG (reference sequence). Trimming took 5 bases from V and 3 from J; bases not matched to a gene: 8. The CDR3 reads CAWAAGTGGFYNSPLHF. As DNA, the CDR3 is TGTGCCTGGGCTGCCGGGACAGGGGGCTTCTATAATTCACCCCTCCACTTT.

The chain has TRBV27 and TRBJ2-5; TRBD1 might be the D (5 bases). V gave up 5 bases and J gave up 4 bases, with 11 bases separating them. The CDR3 runs 13 residues. Germline V gene sequence: CDR1 MNHEY, CDR2 SMNVEV (reference sequence). The CDR3: CASSTHRTETQYF. The CDR3 nucleotides read TGTGCCAGCAGTACTCACAGGACAGAGACCCAGTACTTC.

The CDR3 DNA is TGTGCCAGCAGTTACCCGACAGGGGGGACCTACAATGAGCAGTTCTTC. Its translation: CASSYPTGGTYNEQFF. This chain joins TRBV6-6 and TRBJ2-1, with 9 positions matching TRBD1. J gave up 2 bases and V 2 bases, and 4 bases lay outside the gene matches. This CDR3 contains 16 residues. Germline V CDR1 and CDR2: MNHNY, SVGAGI (reference sequence).

The chain combines TRBV5-1 with TRBJ1-1; D remains ambiguous. Between the trimmed V and J ends, which lost 0 bases and 0 bases, there was a span of 21 bases. This CDR3 is built from 19 residues. Germline lookup yields CDR1 SGHRS and CDR2 YFSETQ. CDR3 bases: TGCGCCAGCAGCTTGGTAGATTCCCAACATTATTTCATGAACACTGAAGCTTTCTTT. Encoded protein: CASSLVDSQHYFMNTEAFF.

The V gene is TRBV30, the J gene TRBJ2-7; the D gene is possibly TRBD2 (6 bases). This CDR3 spans 12 amino acids. Germline lookup yields CDR1 GTSNPN and CDR2 SVGIG (reference sequence). The V end was cut by 8 bases, the J end by 0 bases, with 11 bases between. The chain's CDR3 is CARDGSSYEQYF. The CDR3 DNA sequence: TGTGCCCGAGACGGGAGCTCCTACGAGCAGTACTTC.

This sequence joins TRBV13 and TRBJ2-7; TRBD1 aligns across 8 bases. V lost 5 bases and J lost 0; bases outside the gene matches: 3. The CDR3 covers 14 residues. Germline values: CDR1 PRHDT, CDR2 FYEKMQ (reference sequence). As DNA, the CDR3 is TGTGCCAGCAGCCAAGGACAGGGCTCCTACGAGCAGTACTTC. Translation: CASSQGQGSYEQYF. The whole variable domain, filled in from reference TRBV13 and TRBJ2-7, reads AAGVIQSPRHLIKEKRETATLKCYPIPRHDTVYWYQQGPGQDPQFLISFYEKMQSDKGSIPDRFSAQQFSDYHSELNMSSLELGDSALYFCASSQGQGSYEQYFGPGTRLTVT.

This chain links TRBV19 with TRBJ1-1, with 9 nucleotides matching TRBD1. The ends lost 5 bases at V and 4 bases at J; junction bases unmatched: 2. The germline V gene has CDR1 LNHDA and CDR2 SQIVND (reference sequence). CDR3 length: 13 residues. The CDR3 loop reads CASSQQGATEAFF. The DNA of the CDR3 is TGTGCCAGTAGTCAACAGGGGGCCACTGAAGCTTTCTTT.